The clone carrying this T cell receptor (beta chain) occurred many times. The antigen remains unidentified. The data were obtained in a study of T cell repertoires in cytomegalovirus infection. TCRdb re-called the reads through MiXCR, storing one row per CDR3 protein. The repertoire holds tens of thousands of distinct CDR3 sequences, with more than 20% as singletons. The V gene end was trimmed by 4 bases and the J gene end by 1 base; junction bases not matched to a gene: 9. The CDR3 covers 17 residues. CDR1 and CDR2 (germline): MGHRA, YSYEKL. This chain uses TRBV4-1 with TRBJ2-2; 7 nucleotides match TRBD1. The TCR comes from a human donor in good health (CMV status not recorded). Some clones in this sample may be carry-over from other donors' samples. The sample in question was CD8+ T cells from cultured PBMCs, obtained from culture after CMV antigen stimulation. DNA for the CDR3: TGCGCCAGCAGCCCTCTAGGGGCAGGGGGGAACACCGGGGAGCTGTTTTTT. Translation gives CASSPLGAGGNTGELFF.